The sample holds many counts of the clone carrying this T cell receptor beta chain. The entry originates in a study of T-cell reconstitution after alpha-beta-depleted transplantation in children. Germline CDR1 is KGHDR and CDR2 is SFDVKD. CDR3 length equals 13 residues. The V end lost 10 bases, the J end lost 0 bases, and 9 bases lay between the germline ends. This sample's TCRbeta library carried unique molecular identifier barcodes. TCRdb independently ran MiXCR on the PCR reads; one entry per CDR3 protein. The table lists about 400,000 distinct CDR3 sequences, over 20% of them singletons. This receptor was taken from a human donor who donated a stem cell graft to a child with acute myeloid leukemia. The chain employs TRBV24-1 and TRBJ2-1; a possible D gene is TRBD1 (5 bases). Specimen: PBMCs from the stem cell graft donor, collected from the stem cell graft. CDR3 sequence reads: CATTDSSYNEQFF. In DNA form, the CDR3 reads TGTGCCACTACCGACAGCTCCTACAATGAGCAGTTCTTC.